A selection of T cell receptor beta chains follows, all from one sample in a study of blood T cell repertoires in COVID-19. Data came from immunoSEQ multiplex PCR; TCRdb stores just in-frame clones and leaves some out. The table records around 88,000 clones, about 85% of them present only once. Material: peripheral blood. Source of these receptors: a man aged 60 to 69 with acute or convalescent COVID-19. Each CDR3 is given with its conserved first and last residue. D genes are given only for firm matches.

d_call,v_call,j_call,cdr3_nt,cdr3_aa
TRBD2,TRBV27,TRBJ2-7,TGTGCCAGCAGTTTAGCGGGAGGGCTCCGGCAGTACTTC,CASSLAGGLRQYF
.,TRBV10-3,TRBJ2-7,TGTGCCATCAGTGAGCTGTACGAGCAGTACTTC,CAISELYEQYF
.,TRBV25-1,TRBJ2-2,TGTGCCAGCAGTAACAACAGGGAGAACACCGGGGAGCTGTTTTTT,CASSNNRENTGELFF
.,TRBV7-8,TRBJ1-1,TGTGCCAGCAGCTTTTCAGGGCTGGGAACTGAAGCTTTCTTT,CASSFSGLGTEAFF
TRBD2,TRBV4-1,TRBJ2-1,TGCGCCAGCAGCCAAGTGGGGACTAGCGGATGGGATGAGCAGTTCTTC,CASSQVGTSGWDEQFF
.,TRBV5-1,TRBJ2-7,TGCGCCAGCAAAAGATATTTACAGGGCCCTCCCTACGAGCAGTACTTC,CASKRYLQGPPYEQYF
.,TRBV7-2,TRBJ1-5,TGTGCCAGCAGCCCCAACACAGGCAATCAGCCCCAGCATTTT,CASSPNTGNQPQHF
.,TRBV5-4,TRBJ2-7,TGTGCCAGCAGCTTGCGTGCGCAGGGTGCCCACGAGCAGTACTTC,CASSLRAQGAHEQYF
.,TRBV2,TRBJ1-1,TGTGCCAGCAGTACCATAGAGAACACTGAAGCTTTCTTT,CASSTIENTEAFF
.,TRBV28,TRBJ1-2,TGTGCCAGCAGTACTAAGAACTATGGCTACACCTTC,CASSTKNYGYTF
.,TRBV5-4,TRBJ2-1,TGTGCCAGCAGCTTGATCACAAATGAGCAGTTCTTC,CASSLITNEQFF
.,TRBV5-1,TRBJ2-5,TGCGCCAGCAGCCAAGGGCAGGTTGGCAGGGCCTCGAGATTCCCTTACTTC,CASSQGQVGRASRFPYF